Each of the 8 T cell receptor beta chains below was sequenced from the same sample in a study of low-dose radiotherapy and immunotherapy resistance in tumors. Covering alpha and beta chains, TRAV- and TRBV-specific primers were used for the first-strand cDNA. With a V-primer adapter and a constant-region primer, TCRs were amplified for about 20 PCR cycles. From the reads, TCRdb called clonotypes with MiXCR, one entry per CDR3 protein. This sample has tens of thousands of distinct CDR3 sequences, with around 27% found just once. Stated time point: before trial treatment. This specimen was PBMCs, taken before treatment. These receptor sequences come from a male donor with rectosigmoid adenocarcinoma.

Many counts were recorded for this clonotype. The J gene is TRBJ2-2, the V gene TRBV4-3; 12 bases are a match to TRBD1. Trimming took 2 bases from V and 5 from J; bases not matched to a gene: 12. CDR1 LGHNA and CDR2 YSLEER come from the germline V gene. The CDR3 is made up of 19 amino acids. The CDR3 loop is CASSQKRGQGARETGELFF. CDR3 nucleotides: TGCGCCAGCAGCCAAAAAAGGGGACAGGGGGCGCGGGAAACCGGGGAGCTGTTTTTT.

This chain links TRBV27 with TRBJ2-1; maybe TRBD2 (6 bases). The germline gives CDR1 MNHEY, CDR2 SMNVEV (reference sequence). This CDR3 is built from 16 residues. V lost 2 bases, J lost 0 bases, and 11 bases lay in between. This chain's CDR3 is CASSLNSGVSYNEQFF. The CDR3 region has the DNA TGTGCCAGCAGTTTAAATAGCGGAGTCTCCTACAATGAGCAGTTCTTC.

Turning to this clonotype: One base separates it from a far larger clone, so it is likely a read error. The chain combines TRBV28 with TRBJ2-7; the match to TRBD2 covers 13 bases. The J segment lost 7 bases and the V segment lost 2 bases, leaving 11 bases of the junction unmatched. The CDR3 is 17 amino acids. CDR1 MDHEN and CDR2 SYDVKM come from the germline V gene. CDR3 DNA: TGTGCCAGCAGTTTACCCGGGACTAGCGGGATTTACAATGAGCAGTACTTC. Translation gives CASSLPGTSGIYNEQYF.

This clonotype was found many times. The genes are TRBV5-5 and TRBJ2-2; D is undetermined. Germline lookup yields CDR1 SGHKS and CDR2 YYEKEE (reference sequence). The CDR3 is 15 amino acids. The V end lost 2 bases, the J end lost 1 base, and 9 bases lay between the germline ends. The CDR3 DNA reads TGTGCCAGCAGCTTCTATCCAGGGAACACCGGGGAGCTGTTTTTT. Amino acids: CASSFYPGNTGELFF.

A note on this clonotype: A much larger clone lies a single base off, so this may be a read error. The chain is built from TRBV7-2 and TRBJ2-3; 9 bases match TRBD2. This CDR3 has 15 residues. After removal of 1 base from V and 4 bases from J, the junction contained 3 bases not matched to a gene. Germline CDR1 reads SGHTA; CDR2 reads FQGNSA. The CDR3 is CTSSLGRGGSDTQYF. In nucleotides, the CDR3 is TGTACCAGCAGCTTAGGGCGGGGGGGGTCAGATACGCAGTATTTT.

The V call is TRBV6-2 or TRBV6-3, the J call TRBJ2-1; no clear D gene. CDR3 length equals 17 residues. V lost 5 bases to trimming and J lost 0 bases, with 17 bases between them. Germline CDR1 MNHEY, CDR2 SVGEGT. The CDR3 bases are TGTGCCAGCAGTGAACTCGCGGCAGCACGCTCCTACAATGAGCAGTTCTTC. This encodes CASSELAAARSYNEQFF.

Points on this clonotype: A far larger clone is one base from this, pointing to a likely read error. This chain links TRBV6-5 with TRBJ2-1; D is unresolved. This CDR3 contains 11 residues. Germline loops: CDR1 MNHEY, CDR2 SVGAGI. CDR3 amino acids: CATSEDGEQFF. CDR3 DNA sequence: TGTGCCACCAGTGAAGATGGTGAGCAGTTCTTC.

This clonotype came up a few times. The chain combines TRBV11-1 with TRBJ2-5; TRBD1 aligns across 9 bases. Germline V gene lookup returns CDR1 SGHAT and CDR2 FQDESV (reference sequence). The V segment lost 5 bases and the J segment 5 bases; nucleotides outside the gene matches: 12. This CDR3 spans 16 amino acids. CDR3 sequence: CASSTHPGTGTETQYF. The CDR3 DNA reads TGTGCCAGCAGCACCCATCCCGGGACAGGGACTGAGACCCAGTACTTC.